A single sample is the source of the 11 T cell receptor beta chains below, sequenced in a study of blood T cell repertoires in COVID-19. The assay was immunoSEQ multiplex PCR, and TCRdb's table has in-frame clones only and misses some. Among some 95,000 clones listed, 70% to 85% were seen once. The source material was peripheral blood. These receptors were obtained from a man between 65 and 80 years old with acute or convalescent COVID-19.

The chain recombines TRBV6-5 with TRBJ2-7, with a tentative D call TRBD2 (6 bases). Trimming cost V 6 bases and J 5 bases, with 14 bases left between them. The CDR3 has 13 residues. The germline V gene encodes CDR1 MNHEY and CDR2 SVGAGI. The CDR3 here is CASRGGIDNEQYV. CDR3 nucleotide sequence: TGTGCCAGCAGGGGCGGGATCGACAACGAGCAGTACGTC.

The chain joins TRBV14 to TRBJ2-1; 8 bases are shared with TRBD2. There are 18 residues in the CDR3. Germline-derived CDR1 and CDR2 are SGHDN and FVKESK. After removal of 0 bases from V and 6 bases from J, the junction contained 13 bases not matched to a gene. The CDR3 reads CASSQDFGSGSAFNEQFF. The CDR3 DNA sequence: TGTGCCAGCAGCCAAGATTTCGGGAGCGGGAGCGCCTTCAATGAGCAGTTCTTC.

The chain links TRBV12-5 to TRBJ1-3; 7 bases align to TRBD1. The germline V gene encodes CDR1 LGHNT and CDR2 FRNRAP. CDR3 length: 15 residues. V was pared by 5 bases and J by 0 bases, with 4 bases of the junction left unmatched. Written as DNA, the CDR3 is TGTGCTAGTGGTGACGGGACAGACTCTGGAAACACCATATATTTT. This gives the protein CASGDGTDSGNTIYF.

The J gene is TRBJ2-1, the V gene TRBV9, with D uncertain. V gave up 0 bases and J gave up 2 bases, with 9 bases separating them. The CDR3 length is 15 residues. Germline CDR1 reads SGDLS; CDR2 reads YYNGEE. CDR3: CASSVAGGTYNEQFF. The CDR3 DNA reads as TGTGCCAGCAGCGTAGCTGGCGGAACCTACAATGAGCAGTTCTTC. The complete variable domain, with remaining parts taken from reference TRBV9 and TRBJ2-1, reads DSGVTQTPKHLITATGQRVTLRCSPRSGDLSVYWYQQSLDQGLQFLIQYYNGEERAKGNILERFSAQQFPDLHSELNLSSLELGDSALYFCASSVAGGTYNEQFFGPGTRLTVL.

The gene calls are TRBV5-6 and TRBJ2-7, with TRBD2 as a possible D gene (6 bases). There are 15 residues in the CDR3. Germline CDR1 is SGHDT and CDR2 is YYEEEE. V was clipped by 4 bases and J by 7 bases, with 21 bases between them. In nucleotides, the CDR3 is TGTGCCAGCAGCCCGGGACTTATGAGAGCTGCGGAGCAGTACTTC. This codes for CASSPGLMRAAEQYF.

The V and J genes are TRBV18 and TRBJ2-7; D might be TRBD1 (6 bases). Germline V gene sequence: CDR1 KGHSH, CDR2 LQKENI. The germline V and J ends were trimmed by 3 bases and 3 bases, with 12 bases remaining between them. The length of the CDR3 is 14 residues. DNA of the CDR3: TGTGCCAGCTCACCCAGCCGACAGGTCTACGAGCAGTACTTC. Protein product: CASSPSRQVYEQYF.

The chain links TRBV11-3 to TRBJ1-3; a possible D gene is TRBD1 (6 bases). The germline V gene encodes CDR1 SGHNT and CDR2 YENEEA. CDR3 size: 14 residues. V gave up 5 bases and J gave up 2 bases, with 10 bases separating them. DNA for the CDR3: TGTGCCAGCAGCCCAGGGGTAACTGGAAACACCATATATTTT. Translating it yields CASSPGVTGNTIYF.

CDR3 region: CATSDPGQGAETQYF. The CDR3 DNA reads TGTGCCACCAGTGACCCAGGACAGGGGGCTGAGACCCAGTACTTC. This chain uses TRBV24-1 with TRBJ2-5; the match to TRBD1 covers 11 bases. The J segment lost 5 bases and the V segment lost 4 bases, leaving 5 bases of the junction unmatched. The CDR3 consists of 15 residues. From germline, CDR1 is KGHDR and CDR2 SFDVKD.

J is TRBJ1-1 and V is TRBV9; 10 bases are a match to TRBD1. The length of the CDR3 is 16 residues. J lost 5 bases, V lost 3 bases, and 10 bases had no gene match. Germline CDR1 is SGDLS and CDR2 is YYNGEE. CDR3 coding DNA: TGTGCCAGCAGCGCGGGACAGGGGTTAAGGGGGACTGAAGCTTTCTTT. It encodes CASSAGQGLRGTEAFF.

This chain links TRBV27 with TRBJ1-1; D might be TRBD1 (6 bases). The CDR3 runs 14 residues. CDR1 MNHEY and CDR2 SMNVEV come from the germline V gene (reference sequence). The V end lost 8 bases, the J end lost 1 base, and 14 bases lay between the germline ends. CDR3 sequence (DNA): TGTGCCAGCGCCACGCTCAGGGGGAACACTGAAGCTTTCTTT. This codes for CASATLRGNTEAFF.

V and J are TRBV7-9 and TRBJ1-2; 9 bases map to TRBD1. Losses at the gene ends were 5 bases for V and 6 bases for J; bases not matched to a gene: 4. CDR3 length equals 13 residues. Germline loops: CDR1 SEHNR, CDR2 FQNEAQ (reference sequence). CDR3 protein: CASSRDREDGYTF. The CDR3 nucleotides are TGTGCCAGCAGCCGGGACAGGGAAGATGGCTACACCTTC.